This passage covers 13 T cell receptor beta chains from one sample sequenced in a study of blood T cell repertoires in COVID-19. Sequencing used immunoSEQ multiplex PCR; TCRdb keeps in-frame clones, though not all of them. Counted here are about 68,000 clones, approximately 85% occurring once; the ten biggest clones make up around 23%. The sample was peripheral blood. The receptor set was obtained from a man aged 50 to 59 with acute or convalescent COVID-19.

The rearrangement links TRBV3-1 (or the pseudogene TRBV3-2) to TRBJ2-3, with TRBD2 matching 8 bases. Unmatched junction bases numbered 7, after V lost 4 bases and J lost 1 base. This CDR3 has 16 residues. Germline V gene sequence: CDR1 LGHDT, CDR2 YNNKEL (reference sequence). The CDR3 loop reads CASSPLAGGRTDTQYF. Here the CDR3 DNA reads TGTGCCAGCAGCCCCCTCGCGGGGGGCCGCACAGATACGCAGTATTTT.

The chain is built from TRBV19 and TRBJ1-4; D ambiguous. Trimming removed 4 bases from V and 7 bases from J, with 16 bases in between. The CDR3 consists of 15 residues. The germline V gene has CDR1 LNHDA and CDR2 SQIVND (reference sequence). The DNA for the CDR3 is TGTGCCAGTAGTAACCCCTTGGAGCCCGGTGAAAAACTGTTTTTT. Translating gives CASSNPLEPGEKLFF.

The chain uses TRBV18 and TRBJ1-2; D remains ambiguous. Trimming removed 3 bases at V and 4 bases at J, with 15 bases between. Germline V CDR1 and CDR2: KGHSH, LQKENI. This CDR3 is 15 amino acids long. This CDR3 is CASSPGLPRLYGYTF. CDR3 in DNA: TGTGCCAGCTCACCTGGCCTTCCGCGACTCTATGGCTACACCTTC.

The J gene is TRBJ2-1, the V gene TRBV6-1, with no clear D. The CDR3 totals 14 residues. Trimming took 0 bases from V and 3 from J, leaving 6 bases between them. Germline CDR1 MNHNS, CDR2 SASEGT. Here the CDR3 reads CASSEARVYNEQFF. In DNA, the CDR3 is TGTGCCAGCAGTGAAGCCCGGGTCTACAATGAGCAGTTCTTC.

The chain combines TRBV9 with TRBJ2-7; the match to TRBD1 covers 8 bases. The germline gives CDR1 SGDLS, CDR2 YYNGEE. CDR3 length equals 13 residues. Trimming cost V 1 base and J 7 bases; bases outside gene matches: 4. The CDR3 here is CASSVTGGREQYF. DNA for the CDR3: TGTGCCAGCAGCGTAACAGGGGGGAGGGAGCAGTACTTC.

This chain joins TRBV5-5 and TRBJ2-4, with 9 bases lining up with TRBD1. In germline, CDR1 is SGHKS, CDR2 YYEKEE (reference sequence). The ends lost 2 bases at V and 5 bases at J; junction bases unmatched: 2. The CDR3 totals 14 residues. The CDR3 loop reads CASSLQGAQNIQYF. For the CDR3, the DNA is TGTGCCAGCAGCTTACAGGGGGCTCAAAACATTCAGTACTTC.

The chain is built from TRBV4-1 and TRBJ1-4; maybe TRBD1 (5 bases). Germline V CDR1 and CDR2: MGHRA, YSYEKL. The CDR3 length is 16 residues. V was shortened by 2 bases and J by 8 bases, with 18 bases between the two germline ends. In nucleotides, the CDR3 is TGCGCCAGCAGCCAAACAGGACAAGGATCCCAAGAAAAACTGTTTTTT. The encoded protein is CASSQTGQGSQEKLFF.

This clone has a handful of counts. V usage is TRBV15 and J usage is TRBJ2-1; 9 bases are shared with TRBD2. Germline assignment: CDR1 LNHNV and CDR2 YYDKDF (reference sequence). The J segment lost 2 bases and the V segment lost 4 bases, leaving 3 bases of the junction unmatched. The CDR3 consists of 15 residues. The CDR3 loop reads CATSKRGAPYNEQFF. CDR3 in DNA: TGTGCCACCAGCAAGCGGGGGGCCCCCTACAATGAGCAGTTCTTC.

This chain connects TRBV25-1 to TRBJ2-7; weak D call: TRBD2 (6 bases). The germline gives CDR1 MGHDK, CDR2 SYGVNS. Trimming took off 8 bases at V and 2 bases at J, with 16 bases between the two ends. The CDR3 is 14 amino acids. The CDR3 nucleotides read TGTGCCAGCGCGACTCCCGGGGGACCCTACGAGCAGTACTTC. This translates into CASATPGGPYEQYF.

The rearrangement uses TRBV11-3 and TRBJ1-3, with TRBD1 matching 10 bases. CDR3 size: 14 residues. V was clipped by 5 bases and J by 7 bases; unmatched bases: 5. Germline CDR1 SGHNT, CDR2 YENEEA. In DNA form, the CDR3 reads TGTGCCAGCAGCATCGGGACAGGGGATAACACCATATATTTT. Translation gives CASSIGTGDNTIYF.

The chain has TRBV2 and TRBJ2-7; 7 positions match TRBD1. The V and J ends lost 0 bases and 2 bases, in that order; junction bases with no gene match: 10. CDR1 is SNHLY and CDR2 is FYNNEI in the germline V gene. The CDR3 runs 17 residues. Written as DNA, the CDR3 is TGTGCCAGCAGTGAAGCCAGAATGGACAGGACTGCCTACGAGCAGTACTTC. As protein: CASSEARMDRTAYEQYF.

The chain carries TRBV5-4 and TRBJ2-7; 10 bases map to TRBD2. Losses at the gene ends were 4 bases for V and 2 bases for J; bases not matched to a gene: 6. CDR3 length equals 15 residues. CDR1 and CDR2 from the germline V gene are SGHNT and YYREEE (reference sequence). As DNA, the CDR3 is TGTGCCAGCAGCAGAGGGACTAGCGCTGCCTACGAGCAGTACGTC. Translation gives CASSRGTSAAYEQYV.

The chain links TRBV2 to TRBJ2-2; D is possibly TRBD1 (5 bases). The V gene's germline CDR1 is SNHLY and CDR2 FYNNEI. Trimming took off 2 bases at V and 6 bases at J, with 10 bases between the two ends. The CDR3 has 14 residues. CDR3 amino acids: CASSEPGYPGELFF. CDR3 nucleotide sequence: TGTGCCAGCAGTGAACCAGGGTACCCCGGGGAGCTGTTTTTT.